This T cell receptor (beta chain) was obtained from a study of molecular identifiers for immune sequencing clone quantification. From the PCR reads, TCRdb called clonotypes with MiXCR, one entry per CDR3 protein. This sample carries more than 70,000 distinct CDR3 sequences, about 21% of them seen once, and the ten largest clones take 1% to 1.2%. Deletions cut 5 bases from V and 1 base from J, with 12 bases between. This CDR3 comprises 14 residues. CDR1 is GTSNPN, CDR2 SVGIG, per germline (reference sequence). This clonotype was found many times. The antigen remains undetermined. Study-wide results and caveats: Clones exceeding 20 RNA copies carried over 97% of effector molecules but under 1% of naive-cell molecules.

Sequenced input: naive CD8+ T cells from blood, with Jurkat cell RNA spiked in. Subset meaning: FACS-sorted CD8+CD4-CCR7+CD45RA+ naive T cells. The sequence was collected from a human donor in good health. Some libraries in this study had Jurkat cell RNA spiked in. The genes are TRBV30 and TRBJ1-3; D is ambiguous. The CDR3, as DNA: TGTGCCTGGGGACCGATAGTTTCTGGAAACACCATATATTTT. Its protein is CAWGPIVSGNTIYF.